The 9 T cell receptor beta chains reported below all come from one sample, sequenced in a study of blood T cell repertoires in COVID-19. Only in-frame clones appear in the TCRdb table, and some are missing; sequencing was by immunoSEQ multiplex PCR. The top ten hold 2.5% to 3% of the sample, which has tens of thousands of clones, about 89% seen once. Sequencing was performed on peripheral blood. The receptors were sampled from a man between 45 and 60 years old with COVID-19, enrolled during active disease.

This chain connects TRBV3-1 (or the pseudogene TRBV3-2) to TRBJ1-1; D is possibly TRBD1 (5 bases). V lost 3 bases, J lost 1 base, and 9 bases lay in between. Per germline, CDR1 LGHDT and CDR2 YNNKEL (reference sequence). The CDR3 sequence is 14 residues long. The CDR3 here is CASSQETANTEAFF. Here the CDR3 DNA reads TGTGCCAGCAGCCAGGAGACAGCGAACACTGAAGCTTTCTTT.

The chain has TRBV5-8 and TRBJ1-2, with D unresolved. Germline CDR1 and CDR2: SGHTS and YDEGEE. Deletions cut 4 bases from V and 8 bases from J, with 18 bases between. The CDR3 has 14 amino acids. The CDR3 spells CASSSRGLFFGYTF. The CDR3 nucleotides read TGTGCCAGCAGCAGTCGAGGGCTATTTTTCGGCTACACCTTC.

The rearrangement joins TRBV28 to TRBJ1-2; 9 bases match TRBD1. The CDR3 has 14 residues. Germline V gene lookup returns CDR1 MDHEN and CDR2 SYDVKM. Trimming took 5 bases from V and 4 from J; bases not matched to a gene: 5. DNA of the CDR3: TGTGCCAGCAGTCCCCGGGACAGGGCCTATGGCTACACCTTC. Protein sequence: CASSPRDRAYGYTF.

This clone was detected only once. The gene calls are TRBV27 and TRBJ1-2; the D is unclear. This CDR3 has 13 amino acids. Trimming removed 8 bases from V and 0 bases from J, with 10 bases in between. CDR1 and CDR2 from the germline V gene are MNHEY and SMNVEV (reference sequence). As DNA, the CDR3 is TGTGCCAGCCCTGAGAAAGCTAACTATGGCTACACCTTC. Amino acid sequence: CASPEKANYGYTF.

CDR3 loop: CASSRDWSGGEKLFF. Here the CDR3 DNA reads TGCGCCAGCAGCCGAGACTGGTCGGGGGGTGAAAAACTGTTTTTT. The chain links TRBV4-1 to TRBJ1-4; D might be TRBD1 (5 bases). CDR1 MGHRA and CDR2 YSYEKL come from the germline V gene. Trimming stripped 4 bases from V and 7 bases from J, with 16 bases between. The CDR3 length is 15 residues.

The gene calls are TRBV6-5 and TRBJ2-3; TRBD1 aligns across 8 bases. V shed 6 bases and J 7 bases; nucleotides not matched to a gene: 6. This CDR3 region has 13 residues. The germline gives CDR1 MNHEY, CDR2 SVGAGI. The CDR3 DNA follows: TGTGCCAGCAGCCCAGGGGGCGGATATACGCAGTATTTT. As protein: CASSPGGGYTQYF.

In this sample, this clone turned up a few times. The V call is TRBV7-9, the J call TRBJ1-6; D might be TRBD1 (6 bases). Germline V lookup: CDR1 SEHNR, CDR2 FQNEAQ (reference sequence). The CDR3 covers 14 residues. The ends were cut back, 3 bases at V and 9 bases at J, with 12 bases in the middle. The CDR3 is CASSFTGPGSPLHF. CDR3 nucleotides: TGTGCCAGCAGCTTTACAGGGCCTGGTTCACCCCTCCACTTT.

The chain recombines TRBV19 with TRBJ1-1, with D uncertain. CDR3 length: 12 amino acids. Germline CDR1 reads LNHDA; CDR2 reads SQIVND (reference sequence). Trimming cost V 5 bases and J 7 bases, with 11 bases left between them. CDR3 amino acids: CASSPGGDEAFF. The CDR3 nucleotides read TGTGCCAGTAGTCCCGGCGGAGATGAAGCTTTCTTT. Full variable domain (remainder filled in from reference TRBV19 and TRBJ1-1): DGGITQSPKYLFRKEGQNVTLSCEQNLNHDAMYWYRQDPGQGLRLIYYSQIVNDFQKGDIAEGYSVSREKKESFPLTVTSAQKNPTAFYLCASSPGGDEAFFGQGTRLTVV.

The chain employs TRBV6-1 and TRBJ1-2; no firm D call. The CDR3 loop spans 13 amino acids. The germline gives CDR1 MNHNS, CDR2 SASEGT. The V and J ends lost 2 bases and 3 bases respectively, with 7 bases between them. CDR3 residues: CASSEQNDYGYTF. The CDR3 DNA is TGTGCCAGCAGTGAACAGAACGACTATGGCTACACCTTC.